This T cell receptor (beta chain) was sequenced for a study of shared clonotypes between healthy human individuals. Study information: A donor's plate count was three for CD4 naive and three for CD4 memory; CD8 naive had two and CD8 memory one.

CD45RO-negative CD8 cells positively selected for CCR7 made up the naive population, which excluded terminally differentiated effector memory CD45RA+ cells. Produced via immunoSEQ multiplex PCR; TCRdb's table is partial and in-frame only. The data hold under 2,000,000 clones, with just under 95% observed a single time. Trimming took 3 bases from V and 0 from J; bases not matched to a gene: 6. In germline, CDR1 is SGDLS, CDR2 YYNGEE. There are 16 residues in the CDR3. With regard to this clone: Its target is not known.

Study-wide results and limits: The study drew on few donors, limiting represented genetic and exposure-history diversity.

This sequence originates from a man younger than 35 in good health. The rearrangement links TRBV9 to TRBJ2-7; 10 nucleotides match TRBD2. Specimen: naive CD8+ T cells sorted from blood. Here the CDR3 reads CASSAGLAVNSYEQYF. As DNA, the CDR3 is TGTGCCAGCAGCGCCGGACTAGCGGTTAACTCCTACGAGCAGTACTTC.